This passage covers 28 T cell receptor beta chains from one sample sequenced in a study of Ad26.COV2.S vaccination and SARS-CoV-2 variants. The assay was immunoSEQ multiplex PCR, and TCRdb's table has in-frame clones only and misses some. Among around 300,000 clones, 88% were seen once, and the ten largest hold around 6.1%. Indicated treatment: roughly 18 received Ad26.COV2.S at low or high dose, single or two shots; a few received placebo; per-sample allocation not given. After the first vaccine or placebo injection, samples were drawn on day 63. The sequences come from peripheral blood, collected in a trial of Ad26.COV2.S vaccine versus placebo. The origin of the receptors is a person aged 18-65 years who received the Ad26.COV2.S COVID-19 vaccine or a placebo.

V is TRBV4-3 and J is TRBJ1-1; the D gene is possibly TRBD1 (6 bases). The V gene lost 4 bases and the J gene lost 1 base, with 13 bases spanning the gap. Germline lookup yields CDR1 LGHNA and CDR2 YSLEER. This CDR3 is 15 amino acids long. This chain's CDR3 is CASSRVAGANTEAFF. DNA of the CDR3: TGCGCCAGCAGCCGGGTTGCAGGGGCGAACACTGAAGCTTTCTTT.

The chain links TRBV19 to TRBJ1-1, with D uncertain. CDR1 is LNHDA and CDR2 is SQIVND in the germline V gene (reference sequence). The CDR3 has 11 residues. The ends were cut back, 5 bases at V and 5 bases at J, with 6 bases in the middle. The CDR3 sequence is CASSLRTEAFF. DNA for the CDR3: TGTGCCAGTAGTCTCCGGACTGAAGCTTTCTTT. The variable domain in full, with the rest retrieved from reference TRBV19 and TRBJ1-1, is DGGITQSPKYLFRKEGQNVTLSCEQNLNHDAMYWYRQDPGQGLRLIYYSQIVNDFQKGDIAEGYSVSREKKESFPLTVTSAQKNPTAFYLCASSLRTEAFFGQGTRLTVV.

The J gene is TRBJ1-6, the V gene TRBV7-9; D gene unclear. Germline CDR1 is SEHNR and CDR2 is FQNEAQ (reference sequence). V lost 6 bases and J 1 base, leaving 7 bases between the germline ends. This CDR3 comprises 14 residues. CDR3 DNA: TGTGCCAGCAGAGCGGCATCCTATAATTCACCCCTCCACTTT. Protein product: CASRAASYNSPLHF. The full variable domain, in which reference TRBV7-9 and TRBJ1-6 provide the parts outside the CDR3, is DTGVSQNPRHKITKRGQNVTFRCDPISEHNRLYWYRQTLGQGPEFLTYFQNEAQLEKSRLLSDRFSAERPKGSFSTLEIQRTEQGDSAMYLCASRAASYNSPLHFGNGTRLTVT.

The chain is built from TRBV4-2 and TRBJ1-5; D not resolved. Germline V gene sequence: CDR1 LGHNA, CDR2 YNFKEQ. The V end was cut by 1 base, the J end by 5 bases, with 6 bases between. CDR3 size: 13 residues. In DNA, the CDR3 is TGTGCCAGCAGCCAAGTAAGGGATCAGCCCCAGCATTTT. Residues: CASSQVRDQPQHF.

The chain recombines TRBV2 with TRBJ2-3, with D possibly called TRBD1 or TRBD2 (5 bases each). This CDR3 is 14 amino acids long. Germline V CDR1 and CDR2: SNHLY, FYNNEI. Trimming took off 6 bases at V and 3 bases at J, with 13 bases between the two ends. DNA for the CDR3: TGTGCCAGCAGCTCCGGGTGGGGGACAGATACGCAGTATTTT. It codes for CASSSGWGTDTQYF.

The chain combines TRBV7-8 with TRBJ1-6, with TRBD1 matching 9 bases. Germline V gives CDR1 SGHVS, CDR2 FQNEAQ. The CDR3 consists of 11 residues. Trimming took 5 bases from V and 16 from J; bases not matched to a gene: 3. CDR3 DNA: TGTGCCAGCAGCCCCGACAGGGGGCTCCACTTT. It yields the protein CASSPDRGLHF.

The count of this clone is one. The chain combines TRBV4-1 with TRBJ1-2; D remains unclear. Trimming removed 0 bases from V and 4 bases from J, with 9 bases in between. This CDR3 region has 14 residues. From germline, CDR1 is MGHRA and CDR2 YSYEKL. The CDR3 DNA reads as TGCGCCAGCAGCCAAGAGGCACAGAGCTATGGCTACACCTTC. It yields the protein CASSQEAQSYGYTF.

As DNA, the CDR3 is TGTGCCAGCAGTTCAGGACGGGGACCTAACTATGGCTACACCTTC. Encoded protein: CASSSGRGPNYGYTF. The rearrangement links TRBV28 to TRBJ1-2; the D gene is possibly TRBD1 (5 bases). The length of the CDR3 is 15 residues. Germline V CDR1 and CDR2: MDHEN, SYDVKM. Trimming stripped 4 bases from V and 0 bases from J, with 12 bases between.

The CDR3 nucleotides are TGTGCCAGCAGCTTGACAGGGTCCGGAAACACCATATATTTT. Encoded protein: CASSLTGSGNTIYF. The rearrangement uses TRBV28 and TRBJ1-3; 7 nucleotides align to TRBD1. This CDR3 is 14 amino acids long. The V gene's germline CDR1 is MDHEN and CDR2 SYDVKM. Trimming at V came to 6 bases and at J to 4 bases, leaving 6 bases not matched to a gene.

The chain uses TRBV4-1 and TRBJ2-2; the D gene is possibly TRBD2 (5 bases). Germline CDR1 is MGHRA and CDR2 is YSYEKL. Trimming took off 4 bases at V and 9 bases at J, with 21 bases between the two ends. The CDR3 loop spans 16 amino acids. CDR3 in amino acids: CASSLSWRSASRELFF. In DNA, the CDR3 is TGCGCCAGCAGCCTATCTTGGAGGTCCGCCTCGAGGGAGCTGTTTTTT.

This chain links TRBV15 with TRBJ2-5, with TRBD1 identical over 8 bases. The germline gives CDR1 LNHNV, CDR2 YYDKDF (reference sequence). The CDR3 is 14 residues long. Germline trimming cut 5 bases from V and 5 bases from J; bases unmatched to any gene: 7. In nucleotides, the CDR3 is TGTGCCACCAGCGGCAGGGGGCTGGGGGAGACCCAGTACTTC. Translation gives CATSGRGLGETQYF.

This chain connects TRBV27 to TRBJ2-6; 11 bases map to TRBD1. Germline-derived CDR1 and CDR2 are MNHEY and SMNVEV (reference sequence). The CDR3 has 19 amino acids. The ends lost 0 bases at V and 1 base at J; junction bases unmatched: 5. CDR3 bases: TGTGCCAGCAGTTTATCGGGGGACAGGGGGTTTTCTGGGGCCAACGTCCTGACTTTC. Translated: CASSLSGDRGFSGANVLTF.

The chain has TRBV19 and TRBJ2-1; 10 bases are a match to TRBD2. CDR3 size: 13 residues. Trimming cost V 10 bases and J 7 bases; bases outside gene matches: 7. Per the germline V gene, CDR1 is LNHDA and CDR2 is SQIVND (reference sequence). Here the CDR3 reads CATGAGGPNEQFF. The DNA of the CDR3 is TGTGCCACTGGAGCGGGAGGGCCTAATGAGCAGTTCTTC.

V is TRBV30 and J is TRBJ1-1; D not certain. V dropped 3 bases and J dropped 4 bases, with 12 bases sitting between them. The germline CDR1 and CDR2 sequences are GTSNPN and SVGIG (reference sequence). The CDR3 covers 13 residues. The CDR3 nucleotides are TGTGCCTGGAGGCTAGAGCGGGTCACTGAAGCTTTCTTT. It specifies CAWRLERVTEAFF.

The CDR3 here is CASSVGRRNYGYTF. The CDR3, as DNA: TGTGCCAGCAGCGTAGGTCGGCGGAACTATGGCTACACCTTC. The V gene is TRBV9, the J gene TRBJ1-2, with D hard to call. Germline CDR1 reads SGDLS; CDR2 reads YYNGEE. This CDR3 is 14 amino acids long. V was trimmed by 0 bases and J by 2 bases, leaving 8 bases between them.

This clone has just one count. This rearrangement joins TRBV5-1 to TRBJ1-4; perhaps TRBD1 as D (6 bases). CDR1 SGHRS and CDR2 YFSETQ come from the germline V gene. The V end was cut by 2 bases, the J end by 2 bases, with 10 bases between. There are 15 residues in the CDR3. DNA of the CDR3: TGCGCCAGCAGCTTCAACCAGGGGACTAATGAAAAACTGTTTTTT. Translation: CASSFNQGTNEKLFF. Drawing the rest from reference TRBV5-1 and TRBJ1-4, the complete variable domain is KAGVTQTPRYLIKTRGQQVTLSCSPISGHRSVSWYQQTPGQGLQFLFEYFSETQRNKGNFPGRFSGRQFSNSRSEMNVSTLELGDSALYLCASSFNQGTNEKLFFGSGTQLSVL.

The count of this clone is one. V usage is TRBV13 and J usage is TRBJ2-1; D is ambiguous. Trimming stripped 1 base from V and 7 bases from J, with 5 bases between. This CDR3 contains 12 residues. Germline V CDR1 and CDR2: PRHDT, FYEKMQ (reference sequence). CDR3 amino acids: CASSLEGNEQFF. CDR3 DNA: TGTGCCAGCAGCTTAGAAGGGAATGAGCAGTTCTTC. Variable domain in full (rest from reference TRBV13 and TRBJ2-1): AAGVIQSPRHLIKEKRETATLKCYPIPRHDTVYWYQQGPGQDPQFLISFYEKMQSDKGSIPDRFSAQQFSDYHSELNMSSLELGDSALYFCASSLEGNEQFFGPGTRLTVL.

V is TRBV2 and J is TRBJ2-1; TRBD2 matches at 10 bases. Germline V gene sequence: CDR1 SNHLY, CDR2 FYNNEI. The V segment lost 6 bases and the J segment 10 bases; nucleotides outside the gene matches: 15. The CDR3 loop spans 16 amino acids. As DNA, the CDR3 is TGTGCCAGCAGCAGCGGGAGGGCCTCGTCGGCAGAAGAGCAGTTCTTC. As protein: CASSSGRASSAEEQFF. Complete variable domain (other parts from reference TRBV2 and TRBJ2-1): EPEVTQTPSHQVTQMGQEVILRCVPISNHLYFYWYRQILGQKVEFLVSFYNNEISEKSEIFDDQFSVERPDGSNFTLKIRSTKLEDSAMYFCASSSGRASSAEEQFFGPGTRLTVL.

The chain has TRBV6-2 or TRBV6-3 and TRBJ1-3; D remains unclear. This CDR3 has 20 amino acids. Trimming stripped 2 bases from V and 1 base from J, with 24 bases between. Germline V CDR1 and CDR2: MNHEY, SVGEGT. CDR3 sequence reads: CASSYRPDAYGPLSGNTIYF. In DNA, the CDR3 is TGTGCCAGCAGTTACAGACCGGACGCCTATGGTCCCCTGTCTGGAAACACCATATATTTT.

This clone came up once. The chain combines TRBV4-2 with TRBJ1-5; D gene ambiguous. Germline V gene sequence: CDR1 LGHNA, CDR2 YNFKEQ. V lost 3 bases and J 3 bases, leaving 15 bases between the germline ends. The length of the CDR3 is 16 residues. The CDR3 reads CASSQEPLGSNQPQHF. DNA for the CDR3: TGTGCCAGCAGCCAGGAGCCATTGGGATCCAATCAGCCCCAGCATTTT.

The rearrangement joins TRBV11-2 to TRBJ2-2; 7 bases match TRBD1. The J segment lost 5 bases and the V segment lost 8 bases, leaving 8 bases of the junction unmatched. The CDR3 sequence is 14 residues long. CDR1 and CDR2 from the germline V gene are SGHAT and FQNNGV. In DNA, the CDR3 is TGTGCCAGCGAGGGTAGGGGGCGGACCGGGGAGCTGTTTTTT. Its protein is CASEGRGRTGELFF.

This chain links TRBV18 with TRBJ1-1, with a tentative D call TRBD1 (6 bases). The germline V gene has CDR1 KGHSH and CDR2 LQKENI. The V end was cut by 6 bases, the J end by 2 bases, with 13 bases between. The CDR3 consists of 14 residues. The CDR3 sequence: CASSPLRGNTEAFF. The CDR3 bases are TGTGCCAGCTCCCCCCTCAGGGGAAACACTGAAGCTTTCTTT.

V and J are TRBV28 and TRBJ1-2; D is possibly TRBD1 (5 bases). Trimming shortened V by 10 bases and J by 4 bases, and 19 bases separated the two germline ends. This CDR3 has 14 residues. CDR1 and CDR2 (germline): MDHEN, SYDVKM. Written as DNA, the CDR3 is TGTGCCACTGCGCAGGGCCCTGGGACCTATGGCTACACCTTC. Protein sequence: CATAQGPGTYGYTF.

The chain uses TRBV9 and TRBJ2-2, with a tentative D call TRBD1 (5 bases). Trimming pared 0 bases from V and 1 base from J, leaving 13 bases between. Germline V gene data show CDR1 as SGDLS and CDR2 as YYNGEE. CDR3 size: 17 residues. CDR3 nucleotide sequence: TGTGCCAGCAGCGTAGGGCGGACATACCGGAACACCGGGGAGCTGTTTTTT. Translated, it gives CASSVGRTYRNTGELFF.

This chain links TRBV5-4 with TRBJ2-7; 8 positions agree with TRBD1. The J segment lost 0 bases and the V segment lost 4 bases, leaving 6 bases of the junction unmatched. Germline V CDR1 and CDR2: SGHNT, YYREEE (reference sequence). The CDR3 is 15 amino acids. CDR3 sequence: CASSVGQGASYEQYF. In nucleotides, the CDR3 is TGTGCCAGCAGCGTCGGACAGGGAGCCTCCTACGAGCAGTACTTC.

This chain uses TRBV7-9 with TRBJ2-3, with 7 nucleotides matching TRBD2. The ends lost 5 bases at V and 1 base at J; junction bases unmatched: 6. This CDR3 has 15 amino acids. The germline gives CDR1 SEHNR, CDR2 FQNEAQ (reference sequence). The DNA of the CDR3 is TGTGCCAGCAGCCCGTTGGGGGGGGGCACAGATACGCAGTATTTT. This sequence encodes CASSPLGGGTDTQYF.

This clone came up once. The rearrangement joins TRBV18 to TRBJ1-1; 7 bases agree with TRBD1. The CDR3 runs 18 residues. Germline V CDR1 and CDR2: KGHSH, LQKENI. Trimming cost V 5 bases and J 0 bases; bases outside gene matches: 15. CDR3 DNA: TGTGCCAGCTCATTGATGACAGGGTCGGTTATGATGAACACTGAAGCTTTCTTT. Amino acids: CASSLMTGSVMMNTEAFF.

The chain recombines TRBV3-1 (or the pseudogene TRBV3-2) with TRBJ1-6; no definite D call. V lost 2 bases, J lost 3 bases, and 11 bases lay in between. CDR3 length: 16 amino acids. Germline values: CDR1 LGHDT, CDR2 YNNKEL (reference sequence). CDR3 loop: CASSQPPSRYNSPLHF. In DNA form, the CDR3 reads TGTGCCAGCAGCCAACCGCCGTCGCGCTATAATTCACCCCTCCACTTT.